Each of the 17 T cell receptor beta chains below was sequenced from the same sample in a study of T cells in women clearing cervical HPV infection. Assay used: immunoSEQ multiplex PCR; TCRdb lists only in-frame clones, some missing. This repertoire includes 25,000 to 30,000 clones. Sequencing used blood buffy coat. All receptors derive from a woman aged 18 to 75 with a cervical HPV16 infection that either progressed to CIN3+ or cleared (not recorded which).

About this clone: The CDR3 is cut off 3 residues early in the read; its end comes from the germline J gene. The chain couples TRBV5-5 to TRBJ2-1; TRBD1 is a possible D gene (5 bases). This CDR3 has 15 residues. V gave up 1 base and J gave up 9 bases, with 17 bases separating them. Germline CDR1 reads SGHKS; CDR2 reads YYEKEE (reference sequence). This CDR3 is CASSLWQGKEREQFF. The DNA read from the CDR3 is TGTGCCAGCAGCTTGTGGCAGGGAAAGGAGCGTGAG.

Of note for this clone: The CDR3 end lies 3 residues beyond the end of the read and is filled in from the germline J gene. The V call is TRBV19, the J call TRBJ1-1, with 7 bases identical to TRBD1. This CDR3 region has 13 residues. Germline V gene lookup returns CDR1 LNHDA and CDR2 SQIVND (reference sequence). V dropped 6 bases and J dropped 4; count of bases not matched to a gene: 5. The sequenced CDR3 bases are TGTGCCAGTAGAAATAGGGGGCTCACTGAA. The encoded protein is CASRNRGLTE. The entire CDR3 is CASRNRGLTEAFF.

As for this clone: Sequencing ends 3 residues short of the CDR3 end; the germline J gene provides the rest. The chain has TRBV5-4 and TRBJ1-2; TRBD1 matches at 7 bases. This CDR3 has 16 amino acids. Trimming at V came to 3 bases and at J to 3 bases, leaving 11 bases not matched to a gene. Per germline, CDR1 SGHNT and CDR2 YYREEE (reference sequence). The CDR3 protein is CASSSGTEGPYYGYTF. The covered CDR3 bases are TGTGCCAGCAGCTCCGGGACAGAAGGCCCCTACTATGGC.

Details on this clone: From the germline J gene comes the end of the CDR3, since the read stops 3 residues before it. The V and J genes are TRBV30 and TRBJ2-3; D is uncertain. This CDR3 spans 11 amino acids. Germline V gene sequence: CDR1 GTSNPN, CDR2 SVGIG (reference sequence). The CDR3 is CAWSVGQPQYF. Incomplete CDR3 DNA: TGTGCCTGGAGTGTAGGGCAGCCG.

Partial CDR3 DNA: TGTGCCAGCTCACCACCCTGGAGGGTACCGACTAGCGGGAGATTATCCTACAATGAG. Translation: CASSPPWRVPTSGRLSYNE. The whole CDR3 protein is CASSPPWRVPTSGRLSYNEQFF. The chain uses TRBV18 and TRBJ2-1; 12 bases line up with TRBD2. The CDR3 end is not reached by the read, which stops 3 residues before it; the germline J gene fills it in. Looked up from germline, CDR1 is KGHSH and CDR2 is LQKENI. This CDR3 spans 22 amino acids. V shed 0 bases, J shed 1 base, and the junction held 16 bases outside the gene matches.

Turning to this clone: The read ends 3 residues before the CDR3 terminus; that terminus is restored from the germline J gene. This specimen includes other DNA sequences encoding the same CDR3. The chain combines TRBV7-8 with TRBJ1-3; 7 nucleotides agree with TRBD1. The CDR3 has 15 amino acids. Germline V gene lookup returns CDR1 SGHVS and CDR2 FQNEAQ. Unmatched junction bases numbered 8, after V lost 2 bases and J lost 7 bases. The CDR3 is CASSLQDRSLNTIYF. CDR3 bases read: TGTGCCAGCAGCTTACAGGACAGGAGTTTGAACACC. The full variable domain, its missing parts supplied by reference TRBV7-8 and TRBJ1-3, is GAGVSQSPRYKVAKRGQDVALRCDPISGHVSLFWYQQALGQGPEFLTYFQNEAQLDKSGLPSDRFFAERPEGSVSTLKIQRTQQEDSAVYLCASSLQDRSLNTIYFGEGSWLTVV.

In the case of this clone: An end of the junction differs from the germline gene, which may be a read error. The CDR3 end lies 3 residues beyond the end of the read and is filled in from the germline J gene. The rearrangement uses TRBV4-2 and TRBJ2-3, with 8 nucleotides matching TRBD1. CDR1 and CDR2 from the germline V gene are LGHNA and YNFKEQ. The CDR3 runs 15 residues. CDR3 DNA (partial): TGCGCCAGCAGCCAAGATCCAGGGGGCCGTGATACG. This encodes CASSQDPGGRDT. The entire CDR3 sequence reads CASSQDPGGRDTQYF.

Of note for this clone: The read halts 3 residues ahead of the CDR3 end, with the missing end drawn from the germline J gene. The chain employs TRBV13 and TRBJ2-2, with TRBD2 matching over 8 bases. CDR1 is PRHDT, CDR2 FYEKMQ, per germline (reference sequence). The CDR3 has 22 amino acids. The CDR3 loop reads CASSLGLLTAGGAWEINEKLFF. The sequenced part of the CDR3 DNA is TGTGCCAGCAGCTTAGGTTTGTTGACGGCGGGGGGCGCTTGGGAGATTAATGAAAAG.

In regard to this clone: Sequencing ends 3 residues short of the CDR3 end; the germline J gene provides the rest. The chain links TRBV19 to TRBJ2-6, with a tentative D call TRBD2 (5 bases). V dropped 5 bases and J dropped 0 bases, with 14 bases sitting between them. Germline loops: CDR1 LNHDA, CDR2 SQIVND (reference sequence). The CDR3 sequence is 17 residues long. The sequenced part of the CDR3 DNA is TGTGCCAGTAGTTCCCTGAGGGTCAACTCTGGGGCCAACGTC. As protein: CASSSLRVNSGANV. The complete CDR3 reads CASSSLRVNSGANVLTF. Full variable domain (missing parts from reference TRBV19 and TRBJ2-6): DGGITQSPKYLFRKEGQNVTLSCEQNLNHDAMYWYRQDPGQGLRLIYYSQIVNDFQKGDIAEGYSVSREKKESFPLTVTSAQKNPTAFYLCASSSLRVNSGANVLTFGAGSRLTVL.

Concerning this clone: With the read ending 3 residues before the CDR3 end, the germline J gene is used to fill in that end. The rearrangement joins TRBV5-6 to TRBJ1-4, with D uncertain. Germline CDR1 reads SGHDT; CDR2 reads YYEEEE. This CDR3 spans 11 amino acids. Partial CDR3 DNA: TGTGCCAGCAGCTTGAGGGCGAAA. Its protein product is CASSLRAK. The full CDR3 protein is CASSLRAKLFF.

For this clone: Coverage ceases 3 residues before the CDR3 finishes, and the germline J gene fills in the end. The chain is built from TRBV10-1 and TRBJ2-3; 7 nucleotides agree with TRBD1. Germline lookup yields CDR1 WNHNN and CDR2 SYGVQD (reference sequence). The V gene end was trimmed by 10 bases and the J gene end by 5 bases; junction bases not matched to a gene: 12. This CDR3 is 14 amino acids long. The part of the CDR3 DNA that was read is TGCGCCACCCCACACAGGGGTTTTGAAGATACG. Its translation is CATPHRGFEDT. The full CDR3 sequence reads CATPHRGFEDTQYF.

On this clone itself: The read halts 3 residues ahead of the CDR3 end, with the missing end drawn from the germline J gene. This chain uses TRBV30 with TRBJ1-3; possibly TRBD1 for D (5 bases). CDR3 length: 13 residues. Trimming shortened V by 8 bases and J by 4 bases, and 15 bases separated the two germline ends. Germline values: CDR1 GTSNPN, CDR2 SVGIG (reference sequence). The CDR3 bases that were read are TGTGCCGGGGTCGGGGGGACCGGAAACACC. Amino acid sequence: CAGVGGTGNT. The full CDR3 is CAGVGGTGNTIYF. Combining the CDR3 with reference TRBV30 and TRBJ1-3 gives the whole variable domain SQTIHQWPATLVQPVGSPLSLECTVEGTSNPNLYWYRQAAGRGLQLLFYSVGIGQISSEVPQNLSASRPQDRQFILSSKKLLLSDSGFYLCAGVGGTGNTIYFGEGSWLTVV.

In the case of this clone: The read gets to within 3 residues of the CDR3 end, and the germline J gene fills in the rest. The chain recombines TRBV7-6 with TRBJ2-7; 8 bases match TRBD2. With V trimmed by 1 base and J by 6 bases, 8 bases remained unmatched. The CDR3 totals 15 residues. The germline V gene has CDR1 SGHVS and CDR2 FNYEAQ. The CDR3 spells CASSLVGAGASEQYF. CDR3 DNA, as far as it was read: TGTGCCAGCAGCTTAGTAGGAGCGGGAGCTTCCGAG.

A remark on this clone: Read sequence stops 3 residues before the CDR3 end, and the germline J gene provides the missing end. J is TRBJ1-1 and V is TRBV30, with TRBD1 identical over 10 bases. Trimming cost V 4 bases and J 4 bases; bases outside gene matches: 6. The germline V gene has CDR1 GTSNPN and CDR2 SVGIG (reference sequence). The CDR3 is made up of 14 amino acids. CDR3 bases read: TGTGCCTGGACCTGGGACAGGGGAGGCACTGAA. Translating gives CAWTWDRGGTE. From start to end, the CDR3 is CAWTWDRGGTEAFF.

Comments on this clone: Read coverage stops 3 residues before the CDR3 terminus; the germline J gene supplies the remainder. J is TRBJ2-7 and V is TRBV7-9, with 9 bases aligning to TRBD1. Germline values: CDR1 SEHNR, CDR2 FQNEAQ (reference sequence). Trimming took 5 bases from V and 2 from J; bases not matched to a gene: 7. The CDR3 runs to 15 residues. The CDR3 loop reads CASSTATGGAYEQYF. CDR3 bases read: TGTGCCAGCAGCACCGCTACAGGGGGCGCCTACGAG.

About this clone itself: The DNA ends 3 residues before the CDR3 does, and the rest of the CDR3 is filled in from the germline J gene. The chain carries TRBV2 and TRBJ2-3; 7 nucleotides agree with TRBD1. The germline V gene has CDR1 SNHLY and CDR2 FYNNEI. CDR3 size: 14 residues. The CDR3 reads CASTQRGGRRTQYF. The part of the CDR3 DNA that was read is TGTGCCAGCACCCAACGAGGGGGCAGGCGGACG.

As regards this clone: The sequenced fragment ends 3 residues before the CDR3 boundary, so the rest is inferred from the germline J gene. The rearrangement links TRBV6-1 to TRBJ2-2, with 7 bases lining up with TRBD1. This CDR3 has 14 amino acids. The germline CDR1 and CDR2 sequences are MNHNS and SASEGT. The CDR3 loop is CASSVGQYNSPLFF. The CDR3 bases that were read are TGTGCCAGCAGTGTGGGACAGTATAATTCACCG.